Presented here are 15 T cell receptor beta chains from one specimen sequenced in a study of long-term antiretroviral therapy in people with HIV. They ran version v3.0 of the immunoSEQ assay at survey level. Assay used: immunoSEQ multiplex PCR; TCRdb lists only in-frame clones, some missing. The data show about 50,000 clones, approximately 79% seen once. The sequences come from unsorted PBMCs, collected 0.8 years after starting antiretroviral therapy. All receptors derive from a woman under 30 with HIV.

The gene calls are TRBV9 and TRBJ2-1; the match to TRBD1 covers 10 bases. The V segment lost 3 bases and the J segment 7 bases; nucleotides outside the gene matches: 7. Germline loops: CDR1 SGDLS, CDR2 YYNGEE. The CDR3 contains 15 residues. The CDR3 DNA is TGTGCCAGCAGCGCGACAGGGGGCAGGAGTAATGAGCAGTTCTTC. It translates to CASSATGGRSNEQFF.

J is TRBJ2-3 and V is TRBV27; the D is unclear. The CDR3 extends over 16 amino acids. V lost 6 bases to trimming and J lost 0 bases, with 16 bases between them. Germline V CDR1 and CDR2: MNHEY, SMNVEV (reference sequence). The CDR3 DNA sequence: TGTGCCAGCAGACCAACGTGGGCGATTAGCACAGATACGCAGTATTTT. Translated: CASRPTWAISTDTQYF.

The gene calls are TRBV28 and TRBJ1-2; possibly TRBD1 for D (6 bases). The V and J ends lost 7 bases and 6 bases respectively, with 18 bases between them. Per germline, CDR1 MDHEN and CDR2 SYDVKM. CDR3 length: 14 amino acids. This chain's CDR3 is CASTPGAGVHGYTF. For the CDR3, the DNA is TGTGCCAGCACCCCTGGGGCAGGGGTGCATGGCTACACCTTC.

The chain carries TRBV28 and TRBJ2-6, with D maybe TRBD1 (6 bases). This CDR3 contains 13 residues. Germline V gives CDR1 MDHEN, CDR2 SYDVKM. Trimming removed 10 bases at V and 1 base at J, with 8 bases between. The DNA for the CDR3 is TGTGCCATCCAGGGGTCTGGGGCCAACGTCCTGACTTTC. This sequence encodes CAIQGSGANVLTF.

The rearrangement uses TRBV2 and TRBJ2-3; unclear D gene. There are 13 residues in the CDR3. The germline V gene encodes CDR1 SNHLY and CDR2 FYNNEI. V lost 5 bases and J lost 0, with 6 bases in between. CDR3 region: CASSWGSTDTQYF. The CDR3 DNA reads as TGTGCCAGCAGTTGGGGTAGCACAGATACGCAGTATTTT.

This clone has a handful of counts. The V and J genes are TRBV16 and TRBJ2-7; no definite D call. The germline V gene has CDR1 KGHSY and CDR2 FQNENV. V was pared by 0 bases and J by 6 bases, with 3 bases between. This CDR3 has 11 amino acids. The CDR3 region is CASSQSSEQYF. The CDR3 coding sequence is TGTGCCAGCAGCCAATCAAGCGAGCAGTACTTC.

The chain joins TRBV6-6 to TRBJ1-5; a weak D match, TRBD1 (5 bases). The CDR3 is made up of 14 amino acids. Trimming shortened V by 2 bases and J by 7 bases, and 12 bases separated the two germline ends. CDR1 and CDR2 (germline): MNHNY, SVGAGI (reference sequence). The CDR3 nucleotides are TGTGCCAGCAGTTACGGGATAGGGGTACAGCCCCAGCATTTT. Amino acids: CASSYGIGVQPQHF.

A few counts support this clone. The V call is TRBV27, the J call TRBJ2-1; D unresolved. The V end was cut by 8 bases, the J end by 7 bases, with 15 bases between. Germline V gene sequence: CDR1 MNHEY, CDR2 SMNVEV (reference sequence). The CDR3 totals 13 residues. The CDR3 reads CASSTQVRNEQFF. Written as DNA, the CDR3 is TGTGCCAGCTCGACGCAGGTACGAAATGAGCAGTTCTTC.

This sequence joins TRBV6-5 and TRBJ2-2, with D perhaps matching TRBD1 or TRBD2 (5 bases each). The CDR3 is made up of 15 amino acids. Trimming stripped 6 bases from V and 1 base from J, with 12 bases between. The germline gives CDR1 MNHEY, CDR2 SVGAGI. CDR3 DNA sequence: TGTGCCAGCAGCTTCGGGACGCTGAACACCGGGGAGCTGTTTTTT. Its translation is CASSFGTLNTGELFF.

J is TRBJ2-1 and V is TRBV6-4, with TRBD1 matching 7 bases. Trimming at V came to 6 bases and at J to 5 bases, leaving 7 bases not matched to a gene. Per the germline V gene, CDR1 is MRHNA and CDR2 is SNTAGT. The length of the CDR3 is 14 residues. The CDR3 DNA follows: TGTGCCAGCAGACCGGGACAGAAAAACAATGAGCAGTTCTTC. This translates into CASRPGQKNNEQFF.

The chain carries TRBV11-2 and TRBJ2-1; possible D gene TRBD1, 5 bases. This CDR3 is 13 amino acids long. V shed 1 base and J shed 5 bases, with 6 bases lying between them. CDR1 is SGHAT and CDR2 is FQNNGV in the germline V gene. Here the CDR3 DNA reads TGTGCCAGCAGCTTAGGACAGAACAATGAGCAGTTCTTC. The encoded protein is CASSLGQNNEQFF.

The CDR3 region is CASSLLAGGGSYNEQFF. The CDR3, as DNA: TGTGCCAGCAGCTTATTGGCGGGAGGGGGGTCCTACAATGAGCAGTTCTTC. V is TRBV7-2 and J is TRBJ2-1, with 9 bases matching TRBD2. The CDR3 is 17 residues long. Germline V gene lookup returns CDR1 SGHTA and CDR2 FQGNSA. After removal of 2 bases from V and 1 base from J, the junction contained 6 bases not matched to a gene.

CDR3 in amino acids: CASSSRLAVNEQFF. CDR3 DNA: TGCGCCAGCAGCTCGAGACTAGCGGTAAATGAGCAGTTCTTC. The chain links TRBV4-1 to TRBJ2-1; TRBD2 aligns across 9 bases. The CDR3 length is 14 residues. Trimming took 5 bases from V and 7 from J; bases not matched to a gene: 6. Germline V gene lookup returns CDR1 MGHRA and CDR2 YSYEKL.

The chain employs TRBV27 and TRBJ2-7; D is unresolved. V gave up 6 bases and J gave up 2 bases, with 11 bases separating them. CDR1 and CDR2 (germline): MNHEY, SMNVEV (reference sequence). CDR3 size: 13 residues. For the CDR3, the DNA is TGTGCCAGCAGCCCGTCCTCAGCCTACGAGCAGTACTTC. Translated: CASSPSSAYEQYF.

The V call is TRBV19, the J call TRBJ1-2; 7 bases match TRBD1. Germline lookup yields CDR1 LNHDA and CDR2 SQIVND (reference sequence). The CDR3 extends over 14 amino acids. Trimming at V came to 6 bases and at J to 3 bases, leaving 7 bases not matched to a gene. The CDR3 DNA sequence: TGTGCCAGTAGGAGGGACAGAGGCGACTATGGCTACACCTTC. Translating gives CASRRDRGDYGYTF.